In its sample, the clone carrying this T cell receptor beta chain was seen many times. Its specificity is not known. The length of the CDR3 is 17 residues. Trimming took 3 bases from V and 6 from J; bases not matched to a gene: 10. CDR1 SGHRS and CDR2 YFSETQ come from the germline V gene. TCRdb ran MiXCR on the 5' RACE reads and lists one entry per CDR3 protein. The data show 150,000 to 250,000 distinct CDR3 sequences, roughly 13% seen once. This record belongs to a study of CD8 T cells in ankylosing spondylitis. Study-level points and caveats: A TCR beta motif of fewer than 10 highly homologous variants seemed to mark ankylosing spondylitis blood. In reactive arthritis synovial fluid and blood, some motif variants had been reported before.

This receptor was identified in a male donor with ankylosing spondylitis or in good health (not recorded which). The rearrangement joins TRBV5-1 to TRBJ2-1; 12 bases fit TRBD2. The sequencing input was blood, either unsorted or a sorted T cell fraction (not recorded which). In nucleotides, the CDR3 is TGCGCCAGCAGCTCGGAGCTAGCGGGAGGGCCAGTCAATGAGCAGTTCTTC. Amino acids: CASSSELAGGPVNEQFF.